The entry that follows covers one T cell receptor beta chain sequence. The sample is drawn from a study of blood T cell repertoires in COVID-19. Overall study context: Samples taken during acute and convalescent COVID-19 were collected in the United States, Italy and Spain. Sources were T cells, B-cell-depleted T cells, or PBMCs; the material itself was cDNA or gDNA.

The table came from immunoSEQ multiplex PCR; TCRdb's copy has only in-frame clones and leaves some out. The table records 140,000 to 150,000 clones, around 80% of them present only once. The CDR3 totals 12 residues. Per the germline V gene, CDR1 is SQVTM and CDR2 is ANQGSEA. V lost 2 bases and J 4 bases, leaving 8 bases between the germline ends. This receptor was identified in a man aged 55 to 69 with active or convalescent COVID-19. V and J are TRBV29-1 and TRBJ1-2, with D unresolved. Sequenced sample: peripheral blood. The CDR3 DNA reads TGCAGCGTTGAAACGGCAGGCTATGGCTACACCTTC. This gives the protein CSVETAGYGYTF.